One and the same sample provided the 19 T cell receptor beta chains below, sequenced in a study of cytomegalovirus exposure and HLA in healthy donors. 60 Vbeta and 13 Jbeta primers were used in PCR. Sequencing used immunoSEQ multiplex PCR; TCRdb keeps in-frame clones, though not all of them. The repertoire includes around 190,000 clones, 65% to 90% of them detected once, and under 3% sits in the top ten. Material: PBMCs. These receptor sequences come from a woman aged 50 to 60 in good health and CMV-seronegative.

The chain carries TRBV28 and TRBJ1-1; TRBD1 aligns across 7 bases. The CDR3 extends over 12 amino acids. V lost 4 bases to trimming and J lost 5 bases; unmatched junction nucleotides: 1. CDR1 and CDR2 from the germline V gene are MDHEN and SYDVKM. CDR3 loop: CASSSGGTEAFF. In DNA form, the CDR3 reads TGTGCCAGCAGTTCAGGGGGGACTGAAGCTTTCTTT.

The chain links TRBV30 to TRBJ1-1; D is unresolved. Germline CDR1 GTSNPN, CDR2 SVGIG (reference sequence). The length of the CDR3 is 14 residues. Trimming cost V 3 bases and J 1 base, with 12 bases left between them. As DNA, the CDR3 is TGTGCCTGGAGCATGGGGAGAGGGAACACTGAAGCTTTCTTT. Its translation is CAWSMGRGNTEAFF.

The chain combines TRBV14 with TRBJ1-2; D is possibly TRBD1 (6 bases). V lost 2 bases, J lost 1 base, and 8 bases lay in between. The CDR3 has 14 amino acids. CDR1 and CDR2 (germline): SGHDN, FVKESK. For the CDR3, the DNA is TGTGCCAGCAGCCAACAGGGGAGTAACTATGGCTACACCTTC. The encoded protein is CASSQQGSNYGYTF.

The rearrangement joins TRBV28 to TRBJ1-1, with 9 bases identical to TRBD1. The CDR3 is made up of 15 amino acids. Germline CDR1 and CDR2: MDHEN and SYDVKM. J gave up 3 bases and V 6 bases, and 8 bases lay outside the gene matches. This chain's CDR3 is CASSTIQGAYTEAFF. The CDR3 region has the DNA TGTGCCAGCAGCACGATACAGGGGGCGTACACTGAAGCTTTCTTT.

The chain joins TRBV7-9 to TRBJ1-1; a weak D match, TRBD1 (5 bases). Looked up from germline, CDR1 is SEHNR and CDR2 is FQNEAQ (reference sequence). There are 13 residues in the CDR3. With 8 bases removed from V and 2 bases from J, the gap between germline ends came to 12 bases. The CDR3 bases are TGTGCCAGCGGAGGAGGGGCCAACACTGAAGCTTTCTTT. Residues: CASGGGANTEAFF.

The chain joins TRBV5-1 to TRBJ2-7; the match to TRBD1 covers 8 bases. Germline assignment: CDR1 SGHRS and CDR2 YFSETQ. The length of the CDR3 is 16 residues. Trimming took 4 bases from V and 4 from J; bases not matched to a gene: 13. The CDR3 loop is CASSVGQGEISYEQYF. As DNA, the CDR3 is TGCGCCAGCAGCGTCGGACAGGGAGAGATCTCGTACGAGCAGTACTTC. Full variable domain (outside the CDR3, taken from reference TRBV5-1 and TRBJ2-7): KAGVTQTPRYLIKTRGQQVTLSCSPISGHRSVSWYQQTPGQGLQFLFEYFSETQRNKGNFPGRFSGRQFSNSRSEMNVSTLELGDSALYLCASSVGQGEISYEQYFGPGTRLTVT.

The chain carries TRBV27 and TRBJ2-7, with 10 bases aligning to TRBD2. J gave up 6 bases and V 4 bases, and 9 bases lay outside the gene matches. Germline CDR1 is MNHEY and CDR2 is SMNVEV (reference sequence). The length of the CDR3 is 15 residues. Here the CDR3 reads CASSSQVGLAREQYF. In nucleotides, the CDR3 is TGTGCCAGCAGTTCCCAAGTGGGACTAGCGCGCGAGCAGTACTTC.

The rearrangement uses TRBV5-4 and TRBJ1-5, with D tentatively TRBD1 (5 bases). Germline assignment: CDR1 SGHNT and CDR2 YYREEE (reference sequence). With 0 bases removed from V and 4 bases from J, the gap between germline ends came to 14 bases. This CDR3 spans 16 amino acids. The CDR3 reads CASSLGGQGGNQPQHF. The CDR3 region has the DNA TGTGCCAGCAGCTTGGGGGGTCAGGGAGGAAATCAGCCCCAGCATTTT.

A single count supports this clone. This chain links TRBV30 with TRBJ1-3; D is possibly TRBD1 (5 bases). The CDR3 runs to 14 residues. Germline V gene data show CDR1 as GTSNPN and CDR2 as SVGIG (reference sequence). V was clipped by 7 bases and J by 4 bases, with 17 bases between them. CDR3 in amino acids: CASVGVYRGNTIYF. The CDR3 DNA reads TGTGCCTCCGTAGGGGTTTACAGAGGAAACACCATATATTTT.

This clone was picked up a small number of times. The CDR3 is CASSLVDRGEYEQYF. CDR3 DNA sequence: TGCGCCAGCAGCTTGGTGGACAGGGGGGAATACGAGCAGTACTTC. The genes are TRBV5-1 and TRBJ2-7; 10 nucleotides align to TRBD1. The CDR3 runs 15 residues. Germline CDR1 is SGHRS and CDR2 is YFSETQ. Trimming at V came to 0 bases and at J to 4 bases, leaving 4 bases not matched to a gene.

The chain joins TRBV28 to TRBJ2-7, with TRBD2 identical over 9 bases. CDR1 and CDR2 from the germline V gene are MDHEN and SYDVKM. With 5 bases clipped from V and 4 bases from J, the junction kept 6 bases outside the gene matches. This CDR3 has 14 residues. The DNA for the CDR3 is TGTGCCAGCAGTCCCGTAAGCGGGAGGTACGAGCAGTACTTC. It is translated as CASSPVSGRYEQYF.

This clone was counted between two and nine times. The chain links TRBV28 to TRBJ2-3, with 7 bases identical to TRBD1. The V gene end was trimmed by 2 bases and the J gene end by 9 bases; junction bases not matched to a gene: 8. The CDR3 consists of 14 residues. Germline loops: CDR1 MDHEN, CDR2 SYDVKM. CDR3 in amino acids: CASSLLQTGRTQYF. The CDR3 DNA is TGTGCCAGCAGTTTACTCCAGACAGGGCGAACGCAGTATTTT.

The chain links TRBV30 to TRBJ1-5, with 8 bases lining up with TRBD1. This CDR3 region has 16 residues. Germline CDR1 and CDR2: GTSNPN and SVGIG (reference sequence). The V segment lost 4 bases and the J segment 4 bases; nucleotides outside the gene matches: 12. DNA of the CDR3: TGTGCCTGGAACCCCCAGGGGGCCCCTCGAAATCAGCCCCAGCATTTT. Amino acids: CAWNPQGAPRNQPQHF.

This clone was seen a handful of times. V is TRBV19 and J is TRBJ2-1; 8 bases fit TRBD2. CDR3 length: 16 amino acids. Germline V gives CDR1 LNHDA, CDR2 SQIVND (reference sequence). J gave up 5 bases and V 7 bases, and 13 bases lay outside the gene matches. CDR3 sequence reads: CASTNPGGTVHNEQFF. Written as DNA, the CDR3 is TGTGCCAGTACCAACCCGGGGGGGACGGTACACAATGAGCAGTTCTTC.

The V call is TRBV27, the J call TRBJ1-3; 10 bases line up with TRBD1. There are 18 residues in the CDR3. Germline CDR1 MNHEY, CDR2 SMNVEV (reference sequence). V was pared by 6 bases and J by 2 bases, with 13 bases of the junction left unmatched. CDR3 nucleotides: TGTGCCAGCAGCGGGACAGGGGATTCGGGGGGCCCTGGAAACACCATATATTTT. Protein product: CASSGTGDSGGPGNTIYF.

The J gene is TRBJ1-1, the V gene TRBV4-1; the D gene is possibly TRBD1 (5 bases). CDR1 and CDR2 (germline): MGHRA, YSYEKL. The CDR3 runs to 14 residues. V was cut by 0 bases and J by 3 bases, with 8 bases left in between. DNA for the CDR3: TGCGCCAGCAGCCAAGAAATCAGGGACACTGAAGCTTTCTTT. This translates into CASSQEIRDTEAFF.

V usage is TRBV28 and J usage is TRBJ1-1; the D is unclear. Germline CDR1 and CDR2: MDHEN and SYDVKM. The ends were cut back, 2 bases at V and 6 bases at J, with 13 bases in the middle. The length of the CDR3 is 14 residues. CDR3 residues: CASSLTASSSEAFF. The CDR3 nucleotides are TGTGCCAGCAGTTTAACAGCCTCCAGTTCTGAAGCTTTCTTT.

This chain connects TRBV7-9 to TRBJ2-2; TRBD2 agrees at 9 bases. Germline CDR1 reads SEHNR; CDR2 reads FQNEAQ (reference sequence). With 5 bases clipped from V and 3 bases from J, the junction kept 4 bases outside the gene matches. This CDR3 contains 15 residues. The CDR3 DNA reads TGTGCCAGCAGCCAAATAGCGGGAGACACCGGGGAGCTGTTTTTT. Protein product: CASSQIAGDTGELFF.

The rearrangement links TRBV6-5 to TRBJ2-5, with a tentative D call TRBD1 (6 bases). This CDR3 region has 16 residues. Trimming took off 2 bases at V and 5 bases at J, with 18 bases between the two ends. Germline V CDR1 and CDR2: MNHEY, SVGAGI. The CDR3 protein is CASSYGQHPSTETQYF. In DNA, the CDR3 is TGTGCCAGCAGTTACGGACAGCATCCCTCAACCGAGACCCAGTACTTC.